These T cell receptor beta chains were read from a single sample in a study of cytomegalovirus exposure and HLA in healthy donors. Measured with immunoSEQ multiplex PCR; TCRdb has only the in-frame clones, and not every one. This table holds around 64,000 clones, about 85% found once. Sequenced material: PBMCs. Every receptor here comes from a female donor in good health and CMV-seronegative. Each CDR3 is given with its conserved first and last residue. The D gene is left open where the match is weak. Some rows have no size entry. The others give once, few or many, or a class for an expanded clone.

CDR3: CAIRDREWDTIYF
DNA: TGTGCCATAAGGGACAGGGAGTGGGACACCATATATTTT
V: TRBV2
D: TRBD1
size: NA
J: TRBJ1-3

CDR3: CAIKKEGYWSSYNEQFF
DNA: TGTGCCATCAAGAAGGAGGGGTACTGGAGCTCCTACAATGAGCAGTTCTTC
V: TRBV10-3
D: NA
size: NA
J: TRBJ2-1

CDR3: CASSLMLAHDNEQFF
DNA: TGTGCCAGCAGTTTAATGCTAGCCCACGACAATGAGCAGTTCTTC
V: TRBV28
D: NA
size: NA
J: TRBJ2-1

CDR3: CASSPPLGGGTYEQYF
DNA: TGTGCCAGCAGCCCCCCTCTCGGGGGGGGAACCTACGAGCAGTACTTC
V: TRBV7-2
D: TRBD2
size: NA
J: TRBJ2-7

CDR3: CASSLDQGGTGPYNEQFF
DNA: TGTGCCAGCAGCTTAGATCAAGGTGGGACAGGGCCCTACAATGAGCAGTTCTTC
V: TRBV11-3
D: TRBD1
size: NA
J: TRBJ2-1

CDR3: CASSIDGSYEQYF
DNA: TGTGCCAGTAGTATAGACGGCTCCTACGAGCAGTACTTC
V: TRBV19
D: NA
size: NA
J: TRBJ2-7

CDR3: CASSLASGNYEQYF
DNA: TGTGCCAGCAGCTTGGCTAGCGGGAACTACGAGCAGTACTTC
V: TRBV5-4
D: TRBD2
size: NA
J: TRBJ2-7

CDR3: CASSFVGGSTEAFF
DNA: TGCGCCAGCAGCTTTGTAGGGGGAAGCACTGAAGCTTTCTTT
V: TRBV5-1
D: NA
size: NA
J: TRBJ1-1

CDR3: CASSLARGSSTDTQYF
DNA: TGTGCCAGCAGCTTAGCCCGAGGATCGAGCACAGATACGCAGTATTTT
V: TRBV7-2
D: NA
size: NA
J: TRBJ2-3

CDR3: CASSFLGTPGRADTQYF
DNA: TGCGCCAGCAGCTTTCTCGGGACTCCCGGTCGGGCAGATACGCAGTATTTT
V: TRBV5-1
D: NA
size: NA
J: TRBJ2-3

CDR3: CASSFHYEQYF
DNA: TGTGCCAGCAGTTTTCACTACGAGCAGTACTTC
V: TRBV6-1
D: NA
size: NA
J: TRBJ2-7

CDR3: CASSLGGGGTGYEQYF
DNA: TGCGCCAGCAGCTTGGGAGGAGGGGGCACCGGCTACGAGCAGTACTTC
V: TRBV5-1
D: NA
size: NA
J: TRBJ2-7

CDR3: CASSRGLAGTRSSYEQYF
DNA: TGTGCCAGCAGCCGGGGACTAGCGGGAACCAGGAGCTCCTACGAGCAGTACTTC
V: TRBV7-9
D: TRBD2
size: NA
J: TRBJ2-7

CDR3: CASSVSREGNYGYTF
DNA: TGTGCCAGCAGCGTATCTAGAGAGGGCAACTATGGCTACACCTTC
V: TRBV9
D: NA
size: NA
J: TRBJ1-2

CDR3: CAWSAPPGEQYF
DNA: TGTGCCTGGAGTGCTCCCCCCGGCGAGCAGTACTTC
V: TRBV30
D: NA
size: NA
J: TRBJ2-7

CDR3: CAARRERGQPQHF
DNA: TGTGCCGCTCGACGCGAACGGGGTCAGCCCCAGCATTTT
V: TRBV6-6
D: NA
size: NA
J: TRBJ1-5

CDR3: CASSLVPLTVSGANVLTF
DNA: TGTGCCAGCAGCTTGGTCCCCCTGACAGTCTCTGGGGCCAACGTCCTGACTTTC
V: TRBV5-4
D: NA
size: once
J: TRBJ2-6

CDR3: CASSDGWGSGNIQYF
DNA: TGTGCCAGCAGTGATGGGTGGGGTAGCGGGAACATTCAGTACTTC
V: TRBV6-1
D: TRBD2
size: once
J: TRBJ2-4

CDR3: CASSTTSGRRNEQFF
DNA: TGTGCCAGCAGTACGACTAGCGGGAGACGCAATGAGCAGTTCTTC
V: TRBV7-9
D: TRBD2
size: NA
J: TRBJ2-1

CDR3: CASSGGVGDYEQYF
DNA: TGCGCCAGCAGCGGGGGGGTGGGGGACTACGAGCAGTACTTC
V: TRBV5-1
D: TRBD2
size: NA
J: TRBJ2-7

CDR3: CASSMQMVHQPQHF
DNA: TGTGCCAGTAGTATGCAGATGGTACATCAGCCCCAGCATTTT
V: TRBV19
D: NA
size: NA
J: TRBJ1-5

CDR3: CASSQDERGYNEQFF
DNA: TGCGCCAGCAGCCAAGACGAGCGGGGGTACAATGAGCAGTTCTTC
V: TRBV4-3
D: TRBD2
size: NA
J: TRBJ2-1

CDR3: CASSTGTGRNTIYF
DNA: TGTGCCAGCAGCACCGGGACAGGGAGGAACACCATATATTTT
V: TRBV5-5
D: TRBD1
size: NA
J: TRBJ1-3

CDR3: CASSSSGGNTGELFF
DNA: TGTGCCAGCAGCTCCAGCGGGGGAAACACCGGGGAGCTGTTTTTT
V: TRBV9
D: TRBD2
size: NA
J: TRBJ2-2

CDR3: CASSDGQGAGELFF
DNA: TGTGCCAGCAGTGACGGACAGGGGGCCGGGGAGCTGTTTTTT
V: TRBV6-4
D: TRBD1
size: NA
J: TRBJ2-2

CDR3: CASSPPHIDTEAFF
DNA: TGTGCCAGCTCACCACCTCACATTGACACTGAAGCTTTCTTT
V: TRBV18
D: NA
size: once
J: TRBJ1-1

CDR3: CASSLAGGDNQPQHF
DNA: TGTGCCAGCAGCTTAGCGGGGGGTGACAATCAGCCCCAGCATTTT
V: TRBV7-9
D: NA
size: NA
J: TRBJ1-5

CDR3: CASRHMFQRTGNYGYTF
DNA: TGTGCCAGCAGGCATATGTTCCAAAGAACGGGGAACTATGGCTACACCTTC
V: TRBV28
D: NA
size: NA
J: TRBJ1-2

CDR3: CAISESGSSYEQYF
DNA: TGTGCCATCAGTGAGTCAGGGAGCTCCTACGAGCAGTACTTC
V: TRBV10-3
D: NA
size: NA
J: TRBJ2-7

CDR3: CASSERDTYYEQYF
DNA: TGTGCCAGCAGCGAACGGGACACCTACTACGAGCAGTACTTC
V: TRBV11-1
D: NA
size: NA
J: TRBJ2-7

CDR3: CASSPAGTQETQYF
DNA: TGTGCCAGCTCACCGGCGGGGACCCAAGAGACCCAGTACTTC
V: TRBV18
D: NA
size: once
J: TRBJ2-5

CDR3: CASSYGGGTEQYF
DNA: TGCGCCAGCAGCTATGGGGGGGGAACCGAGCAGTACTTC
V: TRBV5-1
D: TRBD2
size: NA
J: TRBJ2-7

CDR3: CASSQDPGRTGELFF
DNA: TGCGCCAGCAGCCAAGATCCAGGGAGGACCGGGGAGCTGTTTTTT
V: TRBV4-1
D: NA
size: NA
J: TRBJ2-2

CDR3: CSGKRGTSNTEAFF
DNA: TGCAGCGGGAAAAGGGGGACCTCGAACACTGAAGCTTTCTTT
V: TRBV29-1
D: NA
size: NA
J: TRBJ1-1

CDR3: CASSVIYTRELFF
DNA: TGTGCCAGCAGCGTCATTTACACCAGGGAGCTGTTTTTT
V: TRBV9
D: NA
size: NA
J: TRBJ2-2

CDR3: CASSPRHGSRDTEAFF
DNA: TGTGCCAGCTCCCCGCGTCACGGGAGCCGGGACACTGAAGCTTTCTTT
V: TRBV18
D: NA
size: once
J: TRBJ1-1

CDR3: CASSEASGSTDTQYF
DNA: TGTGCCAGCAGTGAGGCTAGCGGGAGCACAGATACGCAGTATTTT
V: TRBV2
D: TRBD2
size: NA
J: TRBJ2-3

CDR3: CASSQSPQAGSTDTQYF
DNA: TGTGCCAGCAGCCAAAGCCCACAGGCAGGGAGCACAGATACGCAGTATTTT
V: TRBV4-2
D: NA
size: NA
J: TRBJ2-3

CDR3: CASSLTATSYNEQFF
DNA: TGTGCCAGCAGCTTGACAGCCACCTCCTACAATGAGCAGTTCTTC
V: TRBV5-4
D: NA
size: NA
J: TRBJ2-1

CDR3: CATGYTDRAANYGYTF
DNA: TGTGCCACGGGGTATACTGACAGGGCAGCTAACTATGGCTACACCTTC
V: TRBV10-3
D: TRBD1
size: NA
J: TRBJ1-2